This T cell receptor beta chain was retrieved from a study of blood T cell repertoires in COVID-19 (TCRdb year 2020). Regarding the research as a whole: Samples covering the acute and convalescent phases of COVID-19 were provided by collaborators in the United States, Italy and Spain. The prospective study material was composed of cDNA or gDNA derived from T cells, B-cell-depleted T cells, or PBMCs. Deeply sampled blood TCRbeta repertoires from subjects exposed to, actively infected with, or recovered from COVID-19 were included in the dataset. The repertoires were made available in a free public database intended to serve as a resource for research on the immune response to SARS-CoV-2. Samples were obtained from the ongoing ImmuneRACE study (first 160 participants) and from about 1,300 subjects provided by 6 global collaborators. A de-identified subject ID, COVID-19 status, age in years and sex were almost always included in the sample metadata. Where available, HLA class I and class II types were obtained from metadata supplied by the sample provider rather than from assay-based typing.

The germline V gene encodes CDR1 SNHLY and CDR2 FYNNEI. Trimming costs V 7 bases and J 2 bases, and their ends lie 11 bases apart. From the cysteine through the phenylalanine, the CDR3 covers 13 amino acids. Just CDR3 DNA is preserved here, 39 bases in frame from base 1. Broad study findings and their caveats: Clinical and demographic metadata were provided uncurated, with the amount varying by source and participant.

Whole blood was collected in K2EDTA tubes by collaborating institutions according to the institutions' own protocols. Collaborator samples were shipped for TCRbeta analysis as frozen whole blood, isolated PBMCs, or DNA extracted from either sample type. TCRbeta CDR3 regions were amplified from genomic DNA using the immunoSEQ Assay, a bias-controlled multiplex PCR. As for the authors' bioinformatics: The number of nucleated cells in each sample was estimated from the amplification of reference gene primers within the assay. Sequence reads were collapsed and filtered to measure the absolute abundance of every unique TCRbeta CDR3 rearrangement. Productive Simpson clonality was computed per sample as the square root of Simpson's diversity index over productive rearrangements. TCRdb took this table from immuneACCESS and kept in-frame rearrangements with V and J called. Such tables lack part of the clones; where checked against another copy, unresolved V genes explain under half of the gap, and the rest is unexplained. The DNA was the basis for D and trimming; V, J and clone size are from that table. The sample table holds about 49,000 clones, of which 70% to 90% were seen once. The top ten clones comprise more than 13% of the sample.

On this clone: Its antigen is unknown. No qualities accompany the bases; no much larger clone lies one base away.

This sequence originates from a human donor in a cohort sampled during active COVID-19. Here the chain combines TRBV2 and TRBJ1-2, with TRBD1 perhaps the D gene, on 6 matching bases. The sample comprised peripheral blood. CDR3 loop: CASKQGENYGYTF. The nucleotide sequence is TGTGCCAGCAAACAGGGAGAAAACTATGGCTACACCTTC.